The clone carrying this TCR beta chain was recorded a few times. Its antigen is unidentified. V gave up 4 bases and J gave up 5 bases, with 8 bases separating them. CDR1 and CDR2 (germline): DFQATT, SNEGSKA (reference sequence). The CDR3 covers 11 residues. The sample comes from a study of T-cell reconstitution after alpha-beta-depleted transplantation in children. Study-level findings and limits: Reportedly, alpha-beta T cells present about two months post-transplant originated from several hundred expanded clones of graft origin.

For TCRbeta, the library was prepared with unique molecular identifiers. Each CDR3 protein gets one entry after TCRdb re-called the PCR reads with MiXCR. Of around 670,000 distinct CDR3 sequences in the sample, around 13% are singletons; the top ten hold around 0.79%. The rearrangement joins TRBV20-1 to TRBJ1-1, with D unclear. The clonotype originates from a girl aged 2-9 years with congenital amegakaryocytic thrombocytopenia, due to receive a stem cell transplant. The sequencing used PBMCs, collected before TCRalphabeta/CD19-depleted stem cell transplant. Here the CDR3 reads CSAMIGTEAFF. The CDR3 DNA sequence: TGCAGTGCTATGATAGGGACTGAAGCTTTCTTT.